The 2 T cell receptor beta chains listed next were all sequenced from one sample in a study of control samples from healthy donors and cancer patients. Repertoires were generated with immunoSEQ multiplex PCR, while TCRdb's copy carries only in-frame clones and drops some. This sample has around 20,000 clones, with approximately 78% found just once. Sample: PBMCs. These receptors all stem from a man at least 80 years old with head and neck cancer.

The chain recombines TRBV4-3 with TRBJ2-3; D may match TRBD1 or TRBD2 (5 bases each). Germline V lookup: CDR1 LGHNA, CDR2 YSLEER. CDR3 length: 17 amino acids. Trimming shortened V by 1 base and J by 5 bases, and 19 bases separated the two germline ends. CDR3 DNA sequence: TGCGCCAGCAGCCAAGGTCGGCAGGCCCTGGGGGTAGATACGCAGTATTTT. The encoded protein is CASSQGRQALGVDTQYF.

V and J are TRBV9 and TRBJ1-1, with D uncertain. Germline V gives CDR1 SGDLS, CDR2 YYNGEE. Trimming took 1 base from V and 6 from J, leaving 10 bases between them. CDR3 length equals 13 residues. The CDR3 region is CASSVSWVPEAFF. In nucleotides, the CDR3 is TGTGCCAGCAGCGTAAGCTGGGTTCCTGAAGCTTTCTTT.